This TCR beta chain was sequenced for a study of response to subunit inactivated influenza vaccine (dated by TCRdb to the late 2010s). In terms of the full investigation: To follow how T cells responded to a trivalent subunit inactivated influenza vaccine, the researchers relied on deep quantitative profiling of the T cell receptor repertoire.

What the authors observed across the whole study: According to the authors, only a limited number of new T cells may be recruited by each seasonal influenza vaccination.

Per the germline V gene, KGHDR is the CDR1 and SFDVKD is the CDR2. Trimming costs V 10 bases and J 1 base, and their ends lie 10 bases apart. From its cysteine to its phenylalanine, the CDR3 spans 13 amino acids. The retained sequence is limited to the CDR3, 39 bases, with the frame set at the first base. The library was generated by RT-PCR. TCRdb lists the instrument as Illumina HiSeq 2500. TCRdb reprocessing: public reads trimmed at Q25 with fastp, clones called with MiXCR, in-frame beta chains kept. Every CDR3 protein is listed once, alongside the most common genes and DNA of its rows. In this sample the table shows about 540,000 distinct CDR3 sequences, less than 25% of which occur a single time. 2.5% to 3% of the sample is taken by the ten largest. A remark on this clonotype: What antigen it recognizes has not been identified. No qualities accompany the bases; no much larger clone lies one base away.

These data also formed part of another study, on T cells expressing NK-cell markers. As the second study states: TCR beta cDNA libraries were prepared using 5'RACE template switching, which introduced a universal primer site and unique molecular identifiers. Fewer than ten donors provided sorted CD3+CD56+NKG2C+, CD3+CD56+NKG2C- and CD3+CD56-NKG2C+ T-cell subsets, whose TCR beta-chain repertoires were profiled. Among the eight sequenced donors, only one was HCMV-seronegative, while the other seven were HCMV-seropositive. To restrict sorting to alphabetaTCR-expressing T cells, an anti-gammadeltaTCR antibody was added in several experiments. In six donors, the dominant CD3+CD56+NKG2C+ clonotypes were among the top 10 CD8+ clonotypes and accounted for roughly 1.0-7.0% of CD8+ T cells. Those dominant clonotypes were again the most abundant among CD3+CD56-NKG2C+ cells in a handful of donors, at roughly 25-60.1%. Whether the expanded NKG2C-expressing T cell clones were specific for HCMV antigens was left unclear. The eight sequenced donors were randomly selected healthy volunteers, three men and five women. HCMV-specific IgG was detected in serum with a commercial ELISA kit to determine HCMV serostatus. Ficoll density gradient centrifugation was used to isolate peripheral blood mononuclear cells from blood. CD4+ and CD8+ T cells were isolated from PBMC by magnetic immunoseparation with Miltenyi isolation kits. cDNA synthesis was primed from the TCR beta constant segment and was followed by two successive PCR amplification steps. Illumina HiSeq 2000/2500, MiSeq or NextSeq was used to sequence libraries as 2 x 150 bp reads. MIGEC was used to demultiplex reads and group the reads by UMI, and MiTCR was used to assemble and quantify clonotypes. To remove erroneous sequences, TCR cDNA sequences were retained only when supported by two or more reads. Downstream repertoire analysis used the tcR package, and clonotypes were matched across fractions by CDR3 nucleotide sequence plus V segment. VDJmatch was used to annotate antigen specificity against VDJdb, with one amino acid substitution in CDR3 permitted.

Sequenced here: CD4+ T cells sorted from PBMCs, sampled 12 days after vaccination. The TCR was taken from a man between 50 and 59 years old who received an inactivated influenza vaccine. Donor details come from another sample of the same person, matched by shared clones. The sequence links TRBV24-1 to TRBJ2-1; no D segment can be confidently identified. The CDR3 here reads CATRANSYNEQFF. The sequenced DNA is TGTGCCACTCGCGCGAATTCCTACAATGAGCAGTTCTTC.